Sequencing of this T cell receptor (beta chain) was carried out in a study of cytomegalovirus exposure and HLA in healthy donors. CDR1 SGHAT and CDR2 FQNNGV come from the germline V gene. Losses at the gene ends were 3 bases for V and 7 bases for J; bases not matched to a gene: 4. The length of the CDR3 is 13 residues. A multiplex PCR was run with 60 Vbeta primers and 13 Jbeta primers. Using immunoSEQ multiplex PCR, the repertoire was profiled, and TCRdb retains in-frame clones only, with some absent. The table records 110,000 or so clones, roughly 69% of them present only once. Sequencing was carried out using PBMCs. The gene calls are TRBV11-2 and TRBJ2-7, with TRBD1 matching over 9 bases. This sequence originates from a woman aged 70-85 years in good health and CMV-seropositive. CDR3 DNA: TGTGCCAGCAGCTTTACAGGGGGCGGAGAGCAGTACTTC. It specifies CASSFTGGGEQYF.